This T cell receptor beta chain was sequenced for a study of T cells in Graves' hyperthyroidism and ophthalmopathy. This CDR3 spans 15 amino acids. Germline assignment: CDR1 LNHDA and CDR2 SQIVND (reference sequence). V was trimmed by 7 bases and J by 0 bases, leaving 15 bases between them. Amplification of TCR beta CDR3 regions used RNA as the template. The HTBI set primed first-round TCR CDR3 RT-PCR. Via MiXCR, TCRdb re-called the multiplex PCR reads, giving one row per CDR3 protein. This sample has 500,000 to 800,000 distinct CDR3 sequences, with roughly 15% found just once. Subjects with ophthalmopathy showed a Clinical Activity Score no lower than 3, a NOSPECS grade no lower than 4, and a duration shorter than 3 months. This clonotype was observed a few times. Its antigen is undetermined. Whole-study results and caveats: Separating ophthalmopathy from stable hyperthyroidism was achieved by a 13 V-J model. In the blood, most expanded thyroid clonotypes above 0.001 appeared as well.

This clonotype was sampled from a woman aged 50 to 65 with Graves' ophthalmopathy. The sample comprised blood. The V gene is TRBV19, the J gene TRBJ1-1; weak D call: TRBD1 (5 bases). The CDR3 region has the DNA TGTGCCAGTATGCAGGGTGGGCTTATGAACACTGAAGCTTTCTTT. Translated, it gives CASMQGGLMNTEAFF.